This T cell receptor (beta chain) was identified during a study of neurological immune-mediated disorders. This CDR3 comprises 14 residues. V shed 3 bases and J shed 0 bases, with 6 bases lying between them. The germline V gene has CDR1 KGHSH and CDR2 LQKENI. This clonotype was picked up many times. In TCRdb, the 5' RACE reads were re-called with MiXCR into one record per CDR3 protein. Of 31,000 or so distinct CDR3 sequences listed, around 4.5% are singletons. The sample was PBMCs. This receptor was identified in a man aged 18 to 30 in good health. The V gene is TRBV18, the J gene TRBJ2-1; no definite D call. DNA of the CDR3: TGTGCCAGCTCACCGTTTGCCTCCTACAATGAGCAGTTCTTC. It encodes CASSPFASYNEQFF. The whole variable domain, filled in from reference TRBV18 and TRBJ2-1, reads NAGVMQNPRHLVRRRGQEARLRCSPMKGHSHVYWYRQLPEEGLKFMVYLQKENIIDESGMPKERFSAEFPKEGPSILRIQQVVRGDSAAYFCASSPFASYNEQFFGPGTRLTVL.